Following are 3 T cell receptor beta chains from one sample sequenced in a study of T cells after somatic rescue of genetic block. Produced via immunoSEQ multiplex PCR; TCRdb's table is partial and in-frame only. Among 13,000 or so clones, over 60% were seen once, and the ten largest hold approximately 19%. Sequencing used peripheral blood mononuclear cells (PBMCs). All receptors come from a boy between 5 and 17 years old.

This chain connects TRBV6-1 to TRBJ2-2; a possible D gene is TRBD2 (5 bases). Germline V lookup: CDR1 MNHNS, CDR2 SASEGT. The CDR3 length is 19 residues. Between the trimmed V and J ends, which lost 4 bases and 5 bases, there was a span of 26 bases. This chain's CDR3 is CASSVGRTSFLLGTGELFF. The CDR3, as DNA: TGTGCCAGCAGTGTGGGGAGAACTAGTTTTCTTTTGGGGACCGGGGAGCTGTTTTTT.

The chain employs TRBV7-9 and TRBJ1-1; possible D gene TRBD1, 5 bases. Trimming took off 1 base at V and 4 bases at J, with 10 bases between the two ends. CDR3 size: 14 residues. Germline CDR1 SEHNR, CDR2 FQNEAQ (reference sequence). CDR3 in amino acids: CASSLETVSTEAFF. The CDR3 bases are TGTGCCAGCAGCTTAGAGACAGTATCCACTGAAGCTTTCTTT.

In its sample, this clone was seen a few times. The gene calls are TRBV10-3 and TRBJ2-7; 8 nucleotides align to TRBD1. The CDR3 sequence is 13 residues long. The V segment lost 8 bases and the J segment 2 bases; nucleotides outside the gene matches: 5. Germline CDR1 ENHRY, CDR2 SYGVKD. CDR3 nucleotide sequence: TGTGCCATCTTGAGGACAGGGACCTACGAGCAGTACTTC. Protein product: CAILRTGTYEQYF.